Following are 4 T cell receptor beta chains from one sample sequenced in a study of blood T cell repertoires in COVID-19. Profiled with immunoSEQ multiplex PCR; TCRdb holds only in-frame clones, not every one. The sample contains approximately 190,000 clones, approximately 90% of which appear only once. Material: peripheral blood. The receptors shown here come from a man between 35 and 55 years old with active or convalescent COVID-19.

Here the CDR3 reads CASSLVAGAYNEQFF. In nucleotides, the CDR3 is TGTGCCAGCAGCTTAGTAGCGGGGGCCTACAATGAGCAGTTCTTC. The chain links TRBV11-2 to TRBJ2-1; 9 nucleotides agree with TRBD2. The V gene's germline CDR1 is SGHAT and CDR2 FQNNGV. The V segment lost 1 base and the J segment 2 bases; nucleotides outside the gene matches: 0. The CDR3 extends over 15 amino acids.

A few counts support this clone. This sequence joins TRBV7-2 and TRBJ1-5, with D unresolved. V lost 1 base, J lost 9 bases, and 10 bases lay in between. The CDR3 runs to 13 residues. Looked up from germline, CDR1 is SGHTA and CDR2 is FQGNSA. The chain's CDR3 is CASSLGWGGPQHF. The CDR3 DNA sequence: TGTGCCAGCAGCTTAGGTTGGGGAGGGCCCCAGCATTTT.

This rearrangement joins TRBV11-1 to TRBJ1-1, with D uncertain. V lost 2 bases and J 1 base, leaving 8 bases between the germline ends. CDR1 and CDR2 from the germline V gene are SGHAT and FQDESV (reference sequence). This CDR3 is built from 14 residues. CDR3 nucleotide sequence: TGTGCCAGCAGCTTACGACTGAAGAACACTGAAGCTTTCTTT. This codes for CASSLRLKNTEAFF.

This rearrangement joins TRBV4-2 to TRBJ2-7; D may be TRBD2 (6 bases). CDR3 length equals 18 residues. The V and J ends lost 3 bases and 0 bases respectively, with 21 bases between them. CDR1 and CDR2 (germline): LGHNA, YNFKEQ. The CDR3 region has the DNA TGTGCCAGCAGCCATCCCGGACAAGCGGCGGGGTACTCCTACGAGCAGTACTTC. Amino acid sequence: CASSHPGQAAGYSYEQYF.